This TCR beta chain is from a study of T cells in women clearing cervical HPV infection. Study summary: Case blood drawn at lesion detection; control blood after infection cleared. Only a few women had HLA typing results available. General study findings and limits: CIN3+ cases had significantly higher TCR richness than controls; evenness did not differ. TRBV6-7 relative abundance averaged roughly 0.099% in cases and 0.15% to 0.2% in controls.

Only in-frame clones appear in the TCRdb table, and some are missing; sequencing was by immunoSEQ multiplex PCR. Its table lists around 35,000 clones. A word on this clone: Its antigen is undetermined. The read ends 3 residues shy of where the CDR3 ends; the end is completed using the germline J gene.

Germline V gene lookup returns CDR1 LNHDA and CDR2 SQIVND (reference sequence). The CDR3 runs to 18 residues. V shed 5 bases and J 2 bases; nucleotides not matched to a gene: 14. The sequenced sample consisted of blood buffy coat. V gene TRBV19 combines with J gene TRBJ2-1; 8 bases map to TRBD2. This TCR was sampled from a woman between 18 and 75 years old with a cervical HPV16 infection that either progressed to CIN3+ or cleared (not recorded which). The CDR3 loop is CASSGQSNQRGPYNEQFF. Incomplete CDR3 DNA: TGTGCCAGTAGTGGGCAGAGTAATCAGCGGGGGCCCTACAATGAG. The complete variable domain, with remaining parts taken from reference TRBV19 and TRBJ2-1, reads DGGITQSPKYLFRKEGQNVTLSCEQNLNHDAMYWYRQDPGQGLRLIYYSQIVNDFQKGDIAEGYSVSREKKESFPLTVTSAQKNPTAFYLCASSGQSNQRGPYNEQFFGPGTRLTVL.